One sample yielded the 16 T cell receptor beta chains listed below, sequenced in a study of molecular identifiers for immune sequencing clone quantification. MiXCR, run by TCRdb on the PCR reads, gives a single entry per CDR3 protein. The data contain over 35,000 distinct CDR3 sequences, nearly 25% of them singletons. The sample taken for sequencing was naive CD8+ T cells from blood, with Jurkat cell RNA spiked in. Indicated subset: FACS-sorted CD8+CD4-CCR7+CD45RA+ naive T cells. These receptors were obtained from a human donor in good health. Some libraries in this study had Jurkat cell RNA spiked in.

A remark on this clonotype: This may be a read error: a much more frequent sequence differs by one nucleotide. This is likely a read error, given that the CDR3 carries no conserved phenylalanine or tryptophan at its end. The V gene is TRBV5-3, the J gene TRBJ2-7; D remains ambiguous. TRBV5-3 is an ORF, with its function uncertain. The CDR3 contains 13 residues. The CDR3: CASSFGQNYEQYS. Here the CDR3 DNA reads TGTGCCAGCAGCTTCGGGCAGAACTACGAGCAGTACTCC.

This clonotype was found many times. V is TRBV5-4 and J is TRBJ2-2; D unclear. CDR1 is SGHNT and CDR2 is YYREEE in the germline V gene (reference sequence). CDR3 size: 14 residues. V lost 2 bases and J lost 4, with 9 bases in between. The CDR3 bases are TGTGCCAGCAGCTTCTGGGGATCCACCGGGGAGCTGTTTTTT. This translates into CASSFWGSTGELFF.

In this sample, this clonotype turned up many times. The rearrangement joins TRBV20-1 to TRBJ2-1, with TRBD2 matching 13 bases. This CDR3 is built from 16 residues. V lost 6 bases to trimming and J lost 0 bases; unmatched junction nucleotides: 5. CDR1 and CDR2 from the germline V gene are DFQATT and SNEGSKA (reference sequence). CDR3 protein: CSATGLAGLSYNEQFF. In nucleotides, the CDR3 is TGCAGTGCCACGGGACTAGCGGGGCTCTCCTACAATGAGCAGTTCTTC.

This clonotype came up a few times. The rearrangement joins TRBV19 to TRBJ1-6; 8 nucleotides line up with TRBD1. J gave up 7 bases and V 7 bases, and 9 bases lay outside the gene matches. Per the germline V gene, CDR1 is LNHDA and CDR2 is SQIVND (reference sequence). The CDR3 runs to 15 residues. The CDR3 reads CASTPTGGGNSPLHF. Here the CDR3 DNA reads TGTGCCAGTACCCCCACAGGGGGTGGAAATTCACCCCTCCACTTT.

In its sample, this clonotype is medium-sized. The chain is built from TRBV15 and TRBJ2-3; 14 bases are shared with TRBD2. The CDR3 totals 18 residues. The germline V gene has CDR1 LNHNV and CDR2 YYDKDF (reference sequence). V gave up 3 bases and J gave up 5 bases; unmatched junction bases: 10. Written as DNA, the CDR3 is TGTGCCACCAGCAGTCTCCCGGGACTAGCGGGAGTTAGAGATACGCAGTATTTT. Protein product: CATSSLPGLAGVRDTQYF.

This clonotype was seen many times. A junction end diverges from the germline sequence, so it may reflect a read error. The V and J genes are TRBV20-1 and TRBJ2-3; D gene ambiguous. This CDR3 has 8 amino acids. CDR1 and CDR2 (germline): DFQATT, SNEGSKA (reference sequence). The CDR3: CSARGQPF. In nucleotides, the CDR3 is TGCAGTGCTAGAGGGCAGCCCTTT.

This clonotype was seen many times. The V and J genes are TRBV30 and TRBJ2-5, with D perhaps matching TRBD2 (6 bases). Germline V gene lookup returns CDR1 GTSNPN and CDR2 SVGIG (reference sequence). V was trimmed by 2 bases and J by 0 bases, leaving 13 bases between them. The CDR3 runs to 15 residues. For the CDR3, the DNA is TGTGCCTGGAGTATCGTGGGGGGAAACCAAGAGACCCAGTACTTC. As protein: CAWSIVGGNQETQYF.

As for this clonotype: A much larger clone lies a single base off, so this may be a read error. The V gene is TRBV7-6, the J gene TRBJ2-5, with unresolved D. Germline CDR1 is SGHVS and CDR2 is FNYEAQ. CDR3 length: 12 amino acids. The CDR3 DNA follows: TGTGCCAGCAGCTCCTCAGGCGATCCACGGAGCTTC. It yields the protein CASSSSGDPRSF.

Regarding this clonotype: This likely comes from a read error, as the CDR3 has no conserved phenylalanine or tryptophan at its end. J is TRBJ2-7 and V is TRBV11-2; possibly TRBD1 or TRBD2 for D (6 bases each). V lost 6 bases and J 4 bases, leaving 16 bases between the germline ends. CDR3 size: 14 residues. The V gene's germline CDR1 is SGHAT and CDR2 FQNNGV. The DNA for the CDR3 is TGTGCCAGCAGACCCTCGGGGGCACTATACGAGCAGTACATC. This encodes CASRPSGALYEQYI.

This clonotype was detected many times. The J gene is TRBJ1-1, the V gene TRBV7-2; D is unresolved. Trimming took off 2 bases at V and 5 bases at J, with 21 bases between the two ends. The CDR3 is 17 amino acids. The germline V gene has CDR1 SGHTA and CDR2 FQGNSA. The CDR3 here is CASSLFTLGGMGTEAFF. In DNA form, the CDR3 reads TGTGCCAGCAGCTTATTTACCTTAGGCGGGATGGGTACTGAAGCTTTCTTT.

This chain links TRBV30 with TRBJ2-1, with no clear D. Trimming took 1 base from V and 5 from J, leaving 3 bases between them. This CDR3 contains 11 residues. The germline gives CDR1 GTSNPN, CDR2 SVGIG (reference sequence). The CDR3: CAWSGDNEQFF. CDR3 sequence (DNA): TGTGCCTGGAGTGGGGACAATGAGCAGTTCTTC.

Turning to this clonotype: This may be a read error, as it is one base from a much larger clone. The V gene is TRBV12-3 or TRBV12-4, the J gene TRBJ2-1; 14 positions agree with TRBD2. The CDR3 runs to 13 residues. The CDR3 nucleotides are TGTGCCAGCAGTGGGGGACTAGCGGGAGAGCAGTCCTTC. It is translated as CASSGGLAGEQSF.

This clonotype appeared many times. The CDR3 bases are TGTGCCAGCAGCGCAATTATGGGGGCCGGAGAGACCCAGTACTTC. It yields the protein CASSAIMGAGETQYF. The chain joins TRBV7-9 to TRBJ2-5, with D possibly matching TRBD1 (6 bases). The germline V and J ends were trimmed by 5 bases and 4 bases, with 17 bases remaining between them. The CDR3 spans 15 residues. CDR1 is SEHNR and CDR2 is FQNEAQ in the germline V gene (reference sequence).

This clonotype was counted at least ten times. The rearrangement uses TRBV4-1 and TRBJ2-7; 7 nucleotides align to TRBD1. The ends lost 1 base at V and 3 bases at J; junction bases unmatched: 6. Germline assignment: CDR1 MGHRA and CDR2 YSYEKL. The CDR3 is 15 amino acids. CDR3 sequence: CASSQGTGPNYEQYF. CDR3 bases: TGCGCCAGCAGCCAAGGGACAGGACCCAACTACGAGCAGTACTTC.

The chain carries TRBV4-1 and TRBJ2-5, with D perhaps being TRBD1 or TRBD2 (5 bases each). This CDR3 has 13 residues. Per the germline V gene, CDR1 is MGHRA and CDR2 is YSYEKL. Trimming stripped 3 bases from V and 5 bases from J, with 10 bases between. The CDR3 nucleotides read TGCGCCAGCAGCCAGGGACCCCTGGAGACCCAGTACTTC. As protein: CASSQGPLETQYF.

This clonotype was picked up many times. The V call is TRBV19, the J call TRBJ1-1; maybe TRBD1 (5 bases). V lost 5 bases and J lost 5, with 9 bases in between. This CDR3 spans 12 amino acids. Germline CDR1 and CDR2: LNHDA and SQIVND (reference sequence). The CDR3 DNA follows: TGTGCCAGTAGTCATGGGGGGACTGAAGCTTTCTTT. Amino acid sequence: CASSHGGTEAFF.